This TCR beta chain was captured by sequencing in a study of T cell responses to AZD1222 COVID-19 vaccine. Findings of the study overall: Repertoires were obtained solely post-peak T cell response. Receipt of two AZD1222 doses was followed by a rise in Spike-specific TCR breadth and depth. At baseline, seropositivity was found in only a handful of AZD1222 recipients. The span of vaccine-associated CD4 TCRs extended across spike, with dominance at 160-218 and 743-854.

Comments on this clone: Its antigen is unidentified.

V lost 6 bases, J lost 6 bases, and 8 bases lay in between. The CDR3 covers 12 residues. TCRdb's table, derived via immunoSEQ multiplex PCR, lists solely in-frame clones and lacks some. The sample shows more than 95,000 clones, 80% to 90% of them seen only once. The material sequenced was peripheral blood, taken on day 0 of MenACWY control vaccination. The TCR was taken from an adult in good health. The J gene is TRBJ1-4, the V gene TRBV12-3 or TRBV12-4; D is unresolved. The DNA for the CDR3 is TGTGCCAGCAGCCGTGCGTATGAAAAACTGTTTTTT. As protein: CASSRAYEKLFF.